This T cell receptor (beta chain) came from a study of vaccination and CD4 T cells after COVID-19. This clonotype was observed a handful of times. Antigen unknown. The Oncomine TCR Beta short-read assay generated sequence data from the DNA of cultured CD4+ T cells. It was from cultured CD4+ T cells that genomic DNA was extracted. TCRdb re-called the PCR reads through MiXCR, storing one row per CDR3 protein. The sample includes about 10,000 distinct CDR3 sequences, approximately 24% of them seen just once. Study findings and constraints: Vaccine-specific clones numbering 304 of 307 showed spike mono-reactivity in convalescent patients.

The V segment lost 6 bases and the J segment 5 bases; nucleotides outside the gene matches: 17. CDR1 is MNHNS and CDR2 is SASEGT in the germline V gene. This CDR3 is 17 amino acids long. Treatment of the sample: approximately 9-day PBMC culture with coronavirus spike peptide pools or control peptides (ViraFEST assay). The J gene is TRBJ1-1, the V gene TRBV6-1; 8 nucleotides match TRBD1. The sequencing used CD4+ T cells from blood, cultured in vitro, collected before SARS-CoV-2 vaccination. The sequence came from a human donor who received a COVID-19 vaccine. CDR3 sequence: CASSMGWAHRGGTEAFF. The CDR3 bases are TGTGCCAGCAGCATGGGATGGGCCCACAGGGGGGGGACTGAAGCTTTCTTT.